The entry below describes one TCR beta chain. The CDR3 contains 13 residues. Germline loops: CDR1 SNHLY, CDR2 FYNNEI. The trim removed 11 bases at V and 2 bases at J, leaving 5 bases unmatched. This sample was included in a study of blood T cell repertoires in COVID-19. Study background: Sites in the United States, Italy and Spain provided acute and convalescent COVID-19 samples. From T cells, B-cell-depleted T cells, or PBMCs came the material, which was cDNA or gDNA.

Original processing methods: The assay estimated nucleated cells by amplifying reference gene primers. Using immunoSEQ multiplex PCR, the repertoire was profiled, and TCRdb retains in-frame clones only, with some absent. Clone size and V and J calls were adopted from that table, with D and trimming inferred from the DNA. The sample yields around 99,000 clones, 88% seen once. Material: peripheral blood. The V gene is TRBV2, the J gene TRBJ2-7, with 11 bases that match TRBD2. The sequence was obtained from a man aged 50 or older with active or convalescent COVID-19. CDR3 DNA: TGTGCCGGCTATAGCGGGAGGGCCTACGAGCAGTACTTC. Its translation: CAGYSGRAYEQYF.